The entry below describes one T cell receptor (beta chain). No antigen is known for it. Per-nucleotide qualities are absent, and no much larger clonotype sits a single base away. Each collaborating institution followed its own protocols to collect whole blood in K2EDTA tubes. For TCRbeta analysis, collaborator samples were shipped as frozen whole blood, as isolated PBMCs, or as DNA extracted from either sample type. The sample originates from a study of blood T cell repertoires in COVID-19 (TCRdb year 2020). Context from the whole study: Samples covering the acute and convalescent phases of COVID-19 were provided by collaborators in the United States, Italy and Spain. The material from the prospective study consisted of cDNA or gDNA derived from T cells, B-cell-depleted T cells, or PBMCs. Deeply sampled blood TCRbeta repertoires from subjects exposed to, actively infected with, or recovered from COVID-19 were included in the dataset. The repertoires were released in a freely available public database intended as a resource for research on the immune response to SARS-CoV-2. Samples came from the ongoing ImmuneRACE study (first 160 participants) plus 1,254 subjects from 6 global collaborators. Sample metadata almost always included a de-identified subject ID, COVID-19 status, age in years and sex. Where available, HLA class I and class II types were obtained from metadata supplied by the sample provider rather than from assay-based typing. Overall results and qualifications from the work: The amount of clinical and demographic metadata varied by source and participant and was provided uncurated.

TCRbeta CDR3 regions were amplified from genomic DNA by means of the immunoSEQ Assay, a bias-controlled multiplex PCR. Per the authors' processing: The number of nucleated cells in each sample was estimated from the amplification of reference gene primers within the assay. To quantify the absolute abundance of each unique TCRbeta CDR3 rearrangement, sequence reads were collapsed and filtered. For each sample, productive Simpson clonality was calculated as the square root of Simpson's diversity index over productive rearrangements. TCRdb took this table from immuneACCESS and kept in-frame rearrangements with V and J called. Such tables lack part of the clones; where checked against another copy, unresolved V genes explain under half of the gap, and the rest is unexplained. From that table come the V and J calls and clone size; the DNA was used to work out D and trimming. The sample table lists under 100,000 clones, approximately 88% of them with a count of one. Of the sample, under 3.5% is held by the ten largest clones.

CDR1 MGHDK and CDR2 SYGVNS are derived from the germline V gene. The CDR3 holds 14 amino acids from the cysteine to the phenylalanine. Only the CDR3 DNA stays, 42 bases, in frame from base 1. Ends trimmed: V by 5 bases, J by 5 bases; bases unmatched to a gene: 8. The chain employs TRBV25-1 and TRBJ1-1, and 7 junctional nucleotides match TRBD1. The TCR was taken from a woman between 65 and 79 years old with acute or convalescent COVID-19. Sequencing was done on a sample of peripheral blood. CDR3 loop: CASSPSTGRTEAFF. The nucleotides read TGTGCCAGCAGTCCCTCGACAGGGAGAACTGAAGCTTTCTTT.